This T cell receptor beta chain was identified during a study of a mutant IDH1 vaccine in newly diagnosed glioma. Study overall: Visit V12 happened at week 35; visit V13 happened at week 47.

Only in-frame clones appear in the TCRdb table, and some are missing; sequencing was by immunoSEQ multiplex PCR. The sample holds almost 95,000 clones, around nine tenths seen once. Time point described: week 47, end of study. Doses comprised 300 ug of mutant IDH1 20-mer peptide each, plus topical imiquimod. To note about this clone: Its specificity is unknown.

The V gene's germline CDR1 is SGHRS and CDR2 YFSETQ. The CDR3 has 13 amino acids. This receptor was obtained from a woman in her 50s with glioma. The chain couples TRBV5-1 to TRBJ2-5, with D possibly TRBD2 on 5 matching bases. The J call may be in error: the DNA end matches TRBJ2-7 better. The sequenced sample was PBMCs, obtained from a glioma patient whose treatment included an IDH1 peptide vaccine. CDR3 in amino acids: CASSPEREYEQYF. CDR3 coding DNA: TGCGCCAGCAGCCCCGAGAGGGAATACGAGCAGTACTTC.